The present entry profiles one T cell receptor beta chain with its context. What it recognizes is unknown. The data were obtained in a study of T cell repertoires in cytomegalovirus infection. From the reads, TCRdb called clonotypes with MiXCR, one entry per CDR3 protein. This sample carries roughly 920,000 distinct CDR3 sequences, approximately 31% of them seen once, and the ten largest clones take over 10%. The CDR3 length is 14 residues. The germline V gene encodes CDR1 LNHNV and CDR2 YYDKDF (reference sequence). Trimming took 6 bases from V and 4 from J, leaving 12 bases between them. The V gene is TRBV15, the J gene TRBJ2-2; D might be TRBD1 (6 bases). The sequencing used cultured CD8+ T cells from PBMCs, collected from culture after CMV antigen stimulation. The receptor was isolated from a human donor in good health (CMV status not recorded). Some clones in this sample may be carry-over from other donors' samples. The CDR3 loop is CATREQGSTGELFF. The CDR3 region has the DNA TGTGCCACCAGAGAACAGGGTAGCACCGGGGAGCTGTTTTTT.